One sample yielded the 22 T cell receptor beta chains listed below, sequenced in a study of blood T cells in healthy people across ages. The second PCR ran about 6 to 12 cycles with a sample-barcoded 5' primer and J-beta primers. TCRdb passed the 5' RACE reads through MiXCR, listing each CDR3 protein once. There are 650,000 to 700,000 distinct CDR3 sequences in the sample; 32% occur only once, and just over 15% lies in the top ten. The sample was blood. These receptors originate from a woman older than 75 in good health.

The V call is TRBV7-3, the J call TRBJ2-1, with D possibly matching TRBD2 (5 bases). Trimming pared 3 bases from V and 8 bases from J, leaving 11 bases between. CDR3 size: 13 residues. Germline loops: CDR1 SGHTA, CDR2 FQGTGA. The CDR3 here is CASSFRGNDEQFF. The CDR3 DNA is TGTGCCAGCAGCTTTCGGGGTAACGATGAGCAGTTCTTC.

Many counts were recorded for this clonotype. The genes are TRBV7-2 and TRBJ1-2; D remains unclear. The V gene lost 2 bases and the J gene lost 8 bases, with 6 bases spanning the gap. CDR1 is SGHTA and CDR2 is FQGNSA in the germline V gene. The CDR3 spans 11 residues. The CDR3 is CASSLLSGYTF. The CDR3 DNA sequence: TGTGCCAGCAGCTTACTAAGCGGCTACACCTTC.

The chain couples TRBV12-3 or TRBV12-4 to TRBJ2-3; D not resolved. This CDR3 has 14 residues. Trimming pared 3 bases from V and 4 bases from J, leaving 11 bases between. CDR3: CASSFQVTADTQYF. CDR3 DNA: TGTGCCAGCAGTTTCCAGGTGACGGCAGATACGCAGTATTTT.

The chain has TRBV6-2 or TRBV6-3 and TRBJ2-1, with D possibly being TRBD2 (5 bases). The DNA matches TRBJ2-7 better at its end, which makes the J call doubtful. This CDR3 is built from 15 residues. Germline V lookup: CDR1 MNHEY, CDR2 SVGEGT. The CDR3 DNA is TGTGCCAGCAGTTCCCGACTACCCACCTACAATGAGCAGTACTTC. It is translated as CASSSRLPTYNEQYF.

This clonotype showed up just a few times. This sequence joins TRBV30 and TRBJ1-1; D is undetermined. CDR1 GTSNPN and CDR2 SVGIG come from the germline V gene (reference sequence). Trimming cost V 3 bases and J 1 base, with 6 bases left between them. CDR3 size: 12 residues. CDR3 nucleotide sequence: TGTGCCTGGAGAAGGGCGAACACTGAAGCTTTCTTT. Its translation: CAWRRANTEAFF. Full variable domain (outside the CDR3, taken from reference TRBV30 and TRBJ1-1): SQTIHQWPATLVQPVGSPLSLECTVEGTSNPNLYWYRQAAGRGLQLLFYSVGIGQISSEVPQNLSASRPQDRQFILSSKKLLLSDSGFYLCAWRRANTEAFFGQGTRLTVV.

This clonotype was recorded a few times. The J gene is TRBJ2-7, the V gene TRBV7-2; D ambiguous. Looked up from germline, CDR1 is SGHTA and CDR2 is FQGNSA. The CDR3 is made up of 13 amino acids. The V and J ends lost 3 bases and 6 bases respectively, with 12 bases between them. The CDR3 DNA reads as TGTGCCAGCAGCTTGGGTAGTTGGCTCGAGCAGTACTTC. Translated, it gives CASSLGSWLEQYF.

This sequence joins TRBV20-1 and TRBJ1-1; TRBD1 might be the D (5 bases). V lost 5 bases to trimming and J lost 1 base, with 8 bases between them. Germline V gene lookup returns CDR1 DFQATT and CDR2 SNEGSKA (reference sequence). The CDR3 has 12 residues. The DNA for the CDR3 is TGCAGTGCTCCCCAGGGGAACACTGAAGCTTTCTTT. Translating gives CSAPQGNTEAFF.

This clonotype was seen repeatedly, ten times or more. The V and J genes are TRBV12-3 or TRBV12-4 and TRBJ2-7; no firm D call. Trimming took off 5 bases at V and 2 bases at J, with 10 bases between the two ends. The length of the CDR3 is 13 residues. The CDR3 DNA reads as TGTGCCAGCAGTCTGGCGGCAACCTACGAGCAGTACTTC. Its translation is CASSLAATYEQYF.

This clonotype was detected many times. J is TRBJ1-6 and V is TRBV5-5, with D perhaps TRBD1 (5 bases). Germline values: CDR1 SGHKS, CDR2 YYEKEE (reference sequence). The CDR3 is made up of 15 amino acids. The V gene lost 3 bases and the J gene lost 5 bases, with 12 bases spanning the gap. Here the CDR3 reads CASSSDGQDNSPLHF. The CDR3 DNA reads TGTGCCAGCAGCTCCGACGGACAAGATAATTCACCCCTCCACTTT.

At least ten counts were recorded for this clonotype. The chain couples TRBV9 to TRBJ2-7; 10 positions agree with TRBD1. The CDR3 spans 17 residues. J gave up 5 bases and V 0 bases, and 11 bases lay outside the gene matches. In germline, CDR1 is SGDLS, CDR2 YYNGEE. CDR3 loop: CASSVDPGTGVVNEQYF. The CDR3 nucleotides read TGTGCCAGCAGCGTAGACCCCGGGACAGGGGTAGTAAACGAGCAGTACTTC.

This clonotype appeared many times. The chain couples TRBV5-1 to TRBJ2-6; tentatively, D is TRBD1 or TRBD2 (5 bases each). Germline CDR1 is SGHRS and CDR2 is YFSETQ. The V end was cut by 0 bases, the J end by 1 base, with 11 bases between. The CDR3 has 17 amino acids. This CDR3 is CASSLGDSGSGANVLTF. The CDR3 bases are TGCGCCAGCAGCTTGGGAGACAGCGGATCTGGGGCCAACGTCCTGACTTTC.

This clonotype occurred many times. This chain links TRBV2 with TRBJ2-3, with TRBD2 as a possible D gene (5 bases). V was pared by 6 bases and J by 0 bases, with 10 bases between. The V gene's germline CDR1 is SNHLY and CDR2 FYNNEI. The CDR3 has 14 amino acids. The CDR3 nucleotides read TGTGCCAGCAGACCCCGGACTAGCACAGATACGCAGTATTTT. This encodes CASRPRTSTDTQYF.

This clonotype was detected a few times. A single base separates this from a much larger clone, so it may be a read error. The chain uses TRBV7-3 and TRBJ2-1; 10 bases align to TRBD2. This CDR3 is built from 15 residues. Losses at the gene ends were 6 bases for V and 8 bases for J; bases not matched to a gene: 10. Germline values: CDR1 SGHTA, CDR2 FQGTGA. The chain's CDR3 is CASSDSGGPADEQFF. The CDR3 bases are TGTGCCAGCAGTGATAGCGGGGGGCCGGCGGATGAGCAGTTCTTC.

A note on this clonotype: It may be a read error: a sequence one base away is much more abundant. V usage is TRBV3-1 and J usage is TRBJ2-1; TRBD2 aligns across 8 bases. Germline loops: CDR1 LGHDT, CDR2 YNNKEL (reference sequence). The CDR3 has 16 residues. CDR3 DNA sequence: TGTGTCAGCAGCCAAGAGGGACTAGTTTATGTCAATGAGCAGTTCTTC. Amino acids: CVSSQEGLVYVNEQFF.

In the case of this clonotype: At one end the junction does not follow the germline gene, possibly because of a read error. The gene calls are TRBV5-1 and TRBJ1-4; no definite D call. The CDR3 has 13 residues. Germline CDR1 and CDR2: SGHRS and YFSETQ. In DNA, the CDR3 is TGCGCCAGCAGCTTGTCGCCGTATGAAAAACGGTTTTTT. Translated: CASSLSPYEKRFF.

This clonotype was found many times. CDR3 in DNA: TGTGCCAGCAGTCCCTTTCTAGCGGGGGGAAACAATGAGCAGTTCTTC. This sequence encodes CASSPFLAGGNNEQFF. This chain uses TRBV12-3 or TRBV12-4 with TRBJ2-1; 11 positions match TRBD2. The CDR3 length is 16 residues. V dropped 5 bases and J dropped 5; count of bases not matched to a gene: 8.

This clonotype was seen at least ten times. This may be a read error, as it is one base from a much larger clone. The chain is built from TRBV29-1 and TRBJ2-7; 12 bases map to TRBD1. V was pared by 4 bases and J by 4 bases, with 2 bases of the junction left unmatched. This CDR3 spans 13 amino acids. CDR1 and CDR2 (germline): SQVTM, ANQGSEA. The CDR3 is CSVGGQGAYEQYF. In DNA, the CDR3 is TGCAGCGTTGGGGGACAGGGGGCATACGAGCAGTACTTC.

V is TRBV7-2 and J is TRBJ2-1, with 7 bases lining up with TRBD1. Trimming cost V 5 bases and J 6 bases; bases outside gene matches: 7. This CDR3 is built from 14 residues. Germline V lookup: CDR1 SGHTA, CDR2 FQGNSA. The CDR3, as DNA: TGTGCCAGCAGCCCCCGACAGGGTCCCAATGAGCAGTTCTTC. Translation gives CASSPRQGPNEQFF.

This clonotype has more than one count but fewer than ten. The gene calls are TRBV30 and TRBJ1-1; D is perhaps TRBD1 (5 bases). Germline CDR1 GTSNPN, CDR2 SVGIG (reference sequence). The CDR3 is made up of 12 amino acids. The germline V and J ends were trimmed by 4 bases and 7 bases, with 13 bases remaining between them. This chain's CDR3 is CAWTARGIEAFF. The DNA for the CDR3 is TGTGCCTGGACCGCTCGGGGGATTGAAGCTTTCTTT.

Turning to this clonotype: This sequence may be a read error, since a much larger clone differs from it by one base. The chain uses TRBV29-1 and TRBJ2-7; the D is unclear. This CDR3 spans 12 amino acids. Germline V lookup: CDR1 SQVTM, CDR2 ANQGSEA. The CDR3 region is CSAYRGSDERYF. CDR3 DNA sequence: TGCAGCGCTTATCGCGGTTCGGACGAGCGGTACTTC.

The V gene is TRBV19, the J gene TRBJ2-1; no clear D gene. The CDR3 consists of 15 residues. Deletions cut 5 bases from V and 6 bases from J, with 17 bases between. Germline V gene lookup returns CDR1 LNHDA and CDR2 SQIVND (reference sequence). This chain's CDR3 is CASSVEDKGVNEQFF. CDR3 coding DNA: TGTGCCAGTAGTGTCGAAGACAAAGGAGTCAATGAGCAGTTCTTC.

Comments on this clonotype: This sequence may be a read error, since a much larger clone differs from it by one base. This sequence joins TRBV9 and TRBJ2-5; 10 nucleotides match TRBD2. The CDR3 is 16 amino acids. With 1 base clipped from V and 11 bases from J, the junction kept 14 bases outside the gene matches. Germline V CDR1 and CDR2: SGDLS, YYNGEE. The DNA of the CDR3 is TGTGCCAGCAGCGTAACTGCTAGCGGGGGTCGGAATGAGCAGTACTTC. Its protein is CASSVTASGGRNEQYF.